This T cell receptor beta chain was recorded in a study of blood T cells in healthy people across ages. The CDR3 loop spans 17 amino acids. The ends lost 0 bases at V and 4 bases at J; junction bases unmatched: 8. CDR1 is MNHEY and CDR2 is SVGEGT in the germline V gene. A sample-barcoded 5' primer and a J-beta primer mix were used in a second PCR of about 7 to 12 cycles. Every molecule of cDNA carried a tag from a template-switch adaptor with 12 random nucleotides. TCRdb recomputed calls from the 5' RACE reads with MiXCR, one row per CDR3 protein. The sample yields under 800,000 distinct CDR3 sequences, more than 40% seen once.

The sequencing input was blood. The V and J genes are TRBV6-2 or TRBV6-3 and TRBJ2-7; 11 bases align to TRBD2. This sequence originates from a woman aged 60-70 years in good health. CDR3 residues: CASSYSRRLAGTYEQYF. The CDR3 coding sequence is TGTGCCAGCAGTTACTCGAGGCGACTAGCGGGAACTTACGAGCAGTACTTC.